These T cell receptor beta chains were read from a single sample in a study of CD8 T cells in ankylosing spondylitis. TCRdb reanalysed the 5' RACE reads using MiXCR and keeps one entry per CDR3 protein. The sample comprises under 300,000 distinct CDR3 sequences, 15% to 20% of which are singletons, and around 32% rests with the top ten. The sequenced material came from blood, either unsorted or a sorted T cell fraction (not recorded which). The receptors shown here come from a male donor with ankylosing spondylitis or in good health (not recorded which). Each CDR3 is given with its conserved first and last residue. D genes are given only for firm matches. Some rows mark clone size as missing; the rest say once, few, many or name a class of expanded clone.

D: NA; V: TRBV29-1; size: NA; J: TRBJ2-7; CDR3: CSVIFRGVLYEQYF; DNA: TGCAGCGTGATTTTTAGGGGGGTCCTCTACGAGCAGTACTTC
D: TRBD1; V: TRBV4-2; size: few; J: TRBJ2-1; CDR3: CASSQAGGDRPYNEQFF; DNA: TGTGCCAGCAGCCAAGCCGGTGGGGACAGACCGTACAATGAGCAGTTCTTC
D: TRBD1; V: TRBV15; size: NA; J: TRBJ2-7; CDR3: CATSRDRQGGIYEQYF; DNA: TGTGCCACCAGCAGGGACAGACAGGGGGGGATCTACGAGCAGTACTTC
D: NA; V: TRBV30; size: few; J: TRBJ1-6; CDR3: CAWTPGLYYNSPLHF; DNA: TGTGCCTGGACCCCCGGTCTGTACTATAATTCACCCCTCCACTTT
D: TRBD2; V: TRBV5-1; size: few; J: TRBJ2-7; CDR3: CASSVGLAGSYEQYF; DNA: TGCGCCAGCAGCGTGGGACTAGCGGGATCCTACGAGCAGTACTTC
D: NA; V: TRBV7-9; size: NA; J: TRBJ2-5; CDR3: CASSPLGGTQYF; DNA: TGTGCCAGCAGCCCACTTGGGGGGACCCAGTACTTC
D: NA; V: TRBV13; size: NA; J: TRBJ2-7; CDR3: CASSLKVGQAYEQYF; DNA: TGTGCCAGCAGCTTAAAGGTCGGGCAGGCATACGAGCAGTACTTC
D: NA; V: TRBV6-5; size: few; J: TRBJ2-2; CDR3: CASSNLYGELFF; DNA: TGTGCCAGCAGTAATCTGTATGGGGAGCTGTTTTTT
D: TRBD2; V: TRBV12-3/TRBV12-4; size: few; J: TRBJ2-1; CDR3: CASRPGGAAYNEQFF; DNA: TGTGCCAGCAGACCCGGGGGGGCGGCCTACAATGAGCAGTTCTTC
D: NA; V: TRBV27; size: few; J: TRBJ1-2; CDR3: CASSTVGALNYGYTF; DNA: TGTGCCAGCAGCACCGTAGGGGCCCTTAACTATGGCTACACCTTC
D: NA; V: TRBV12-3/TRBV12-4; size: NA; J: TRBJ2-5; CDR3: CASSPGQETQYF; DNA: TGTGCCAGCAGTCCTGGCCAAGAGACCCAGTACTTC
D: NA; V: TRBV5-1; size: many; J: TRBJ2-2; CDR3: CASSLSATGENTGELFF; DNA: TGCGCCAGCAGCTTGTCGGCGACAGGAGAGAACACCGGGGAGCTGTTTTTT